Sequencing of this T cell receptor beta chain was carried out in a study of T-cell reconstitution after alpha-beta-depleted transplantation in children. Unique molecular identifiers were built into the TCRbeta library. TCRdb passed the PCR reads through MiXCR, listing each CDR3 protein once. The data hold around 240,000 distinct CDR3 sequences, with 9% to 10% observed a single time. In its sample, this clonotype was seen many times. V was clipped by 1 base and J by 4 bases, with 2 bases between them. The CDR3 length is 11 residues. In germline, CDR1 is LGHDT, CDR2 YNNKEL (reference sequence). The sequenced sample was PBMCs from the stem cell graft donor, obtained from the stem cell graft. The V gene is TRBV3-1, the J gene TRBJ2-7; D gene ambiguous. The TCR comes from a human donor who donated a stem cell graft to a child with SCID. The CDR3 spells CASSQVYEQYF. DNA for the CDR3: TGTGCCAGCAGCCAAGTTTACGAGCAGTACTTC.